Following are 24 T cell receptor beta chains from one sample sequenced in a study of beta chain features in type 1 diabetes. Reverse transcription of all isolated RNA meant that expressed TCRB transcripts were sequenced. Repertoires were generated with immunoSEQ multiplex PCR, while TCRdb's copy carries only in-frame clones and drops some. The sample lists under 450,000 clones; roughly 13% were seen once. The source material was naive CD4+ T cells from blood. The receptor set was obtained from a man aged 25-45 years in good health.

This clone was seen only a few times. The V and J genes are TRBV7-2 and TRBJ2-3, with D maybe TRBD1 (6 bases). CDR1 is SGHTA and CDR2 is FQGNSA in the germline V gene. The CDR3 runs to 15 residues. Trimming removed 2 bases at V and 2 bases at J, with 11 bases between. CDR3 residues: CASSLPRTVTDTQYF. The CDR3 DNA is TGTGCCAGCAGCTTACCGAGGACAGTCACAGATACGCAGTATTTT.

V is TRBV5-6 and J is TRBJ2-3; TRBD2 matches 7 bases. This CDR3 comprises 12 residues. Looked up from germline, CDR1 is SGHDT and CDR2 is YYEEEE. V lost 0 bases and J lost 11; bases outside the gene matches: 3. The CDR3 DNA follows: TGTGCCAGCAGCTTGGGACTAGCCAAGCAGTATTTT. Translated, it gives CASSLGLAKQYF.

This chain uses TRBV5-6 with TRBJ2-3; D ambiguous. Germline assignment: CDR1 SGHDT and CDR2 YYEEEE. V lost 1 base, J lost 3 bases, and 9 bases lay in between. This CDR3 contains 14 residues. For the CDR3, the DNA is TGTGCCAGCAGCTTGAGATTAGCAACAGATACGCAGTATTTT. Encoded protein: CASSLRLATDTQYF.

The rearrangement links TRBV7-9 to TRBJ2-1, with D possibly being TRBD2 (5 bases). This CDR3 contains 14 residues. Germline lookup yields CDR1 SEHNR and CDR2 FQNEAQ (reference sequence). V shed 0 bases and J shed 7 bases, with 10 bases lying between them. CDR3 bases: TGTGCCAGCAGCTTAGCAACTAGAAGGAATGAGCAGTTCTTC. Translated: CASSLATRRNEQFF.

The chain uses TRBV2 and TRBJ2-5, with a tentative D call TRBD1 (8 bases). From germline, CDR1 is SNHLY and CDR2 FYNNEI. Trimming removed 10 bases at V and 5 bases at J, with 17 bases between. The CDR3 covers 13 residues. The CDR3, as DNA: TGTGCCACGGGAGGCAGGGGGCTTGAGACCCAGTACTTC. Encoded protein: CATGGRGLETQYF.

This clone appeared a few times. The chain is built from TRBV7-9 and TRBJ1-5, with D hard to call. Deletions cut 2 bases from V and 4 bases from J, with 9 bases between. CDR1 and CDR2 (germline): SEHNR, FQNEAQ (reference sequence). The CDR3 contains 14 residues. This chain's CDR3 is CASSLSSGNQPQHF. In nucleotides, the CDR3 is TGTGCCAGCAGCTTATCGAGCGGAAATCAGCCCCAGCATTTT.

The chain has TRBV7-2 and TRBJ2-4, with a weak D call TRBD1 (5 bases). In germline, CDR1 is SGHTA, CDR2 FQGNSA. Trimming took off 1 base at V and 0 bases at J, with 19 bases between the two ends. This CDR3 is 19 amino acids long. The CDR3: CASSLVPPQGILAKNIQYF. The CDR3 DNA reads as TGTGCCAGCAGCTTAGTCCCCCCTCAGGGAATTCTAGCCAAAAACATTCAGTACTTC. Full variable domain (rest looked up from reference TRBV7-2 and TRBJ2-4): GAGVSQSPSNKVTEKGKDVELRCDPISGHTALYWYRQSLGQGLEFLIYFQGNSAPDKSGLPSDRFSAERTGGSVSTLTIQRTQQEDSAVYLCASSLVPPQGILAKNIQYFGAGTRLSVL.

The gene calls are TRBV19 and TRBJ2-4; TRBD1 is a possible D gene (5 bases). Trimming stripped 3 bases from V and 5 bases from J, with 8 bases between. The CDR3 loop spans 13 amino acids. In germline, CDR1 is LNHDA, CDR2 SQIVND (reference sequence). CDR3 nucleotides: TGTGCCAGTAGTATTGGGGCGGAAAACATTCAGTACTTC. It codes for CASSIGAENIQYF.

The table lists this clone with a few counts. V usage is TRBV7-2 and J usage is TRBJ2-7; TRBD2 agrees at 7 bases. This CDR3 has 14 residues. Per germline, CDR1 SGHTA and CDR2 FQGNSA. V lost 7 bases and J lost 1; bases outside the gene matches: 7. The CDR3, as DNA: TGTGCCAGCAAATCTAGCGGTCATTCCTACGAGCAGTACTTC. It translates to CASKSSGHSYEQYF.

A few counts support this clone. The chain is built from TRBV5-4 and TRBJ2-3, with 14 bases that match TRBD2. The trim removed 3 bases at V and 1 base at J, leaving 1 base unmatched. The CDR3 has 16 amino acids. Looked up from germline, CDR1 is SGHNT and CDR2 is YYREEE (reference sequence). CDR3 in amino acids: CASSWGLAGGTDTQYF. The DNA for the CDR3 is TGTGCCAGCAGCTGGGGACTAGCGGGAGGCACAGATACGCAGTATTTT.

This sequence joins TRBV5-6 and TRBJ2-5; D gene ambiguous. This CDR3 contains 14 residues. Trimming removed 0 bases from V and 5 bases from J, with 11 bases in between. CDR1 and CDR2 (germline): SGHDT, YYEEEE. Here the CDR3 reads CASSLGRHKETQYF. In nucleotides, the CDR3 is TGTGCCAGCAGCTTGGGCCGGCACAAGGAGACCCAGTACTTC.

The chain combines TRBV7-9 with TRBJ2-6, with D perhaps matching TRBD2 (5 bases). The CDR3 is made up of 16 amino acids. CDR1 is SEHNR and CDR2 is FQNEAQ in the germline V gene (reference sequence). V was clipped by 2 bases and J by 1 base, with 9 bases between them. Written as DNA, the CDR3 is TGTGCCAGCAGCTTAATGGGGAGATCTGGGGCCAACGTCCTGACTTTC. Residues: CASSLMGRSGANVLTF.

The chain is built from TRBV6-6 and TRBJ2-7, with D possibly TRBD1 on 6 matching bases. This CDR3 is 15 amino acids long. Trimming removed 2 bases at V and 0 bases at J, with 11 bases between. Germline loops: CDR1 MNHNY, CDR2 SVGAGI (reference sequence). DNA of the CDR3: TGTGCCAGCAGTTACGACAGGCCGAGCTCCTACGAGCAGTACGTC. It codes for CASSYDRPSSYEQYV.

This clone came up a few times. The V and J genes are TRBV2 and TRBJ2-7; tentatively, D is TRBD1 (5 bases). CDR1 is SNHLY and CDR2 is FYNNEI in the germline V gene. The CDR3 loop spans 14 amino acids. V lost 6 bases and J 0 bases, leaving 12 bases between the germline ends. Here the CDR3 DNA reads TGTGCCAGCAGAAGGGGCAGCCTCTCCTACGAGCAGTACGTC. Translated: CASRRGSLSYEQYV.

V and J are TRBV30 and TRBJ1-2; possible D gene TRBD1, 5 bases. The CDR3 runs to 17 residues. Germline V gene sequence: CDR1 GTSNPN, CDR2 SVGIG (reference sequence). Trimming removed 4 bases from V and 2 bases from J, with 23 bases in between. The CDR3 here is CAWTRIGDRTLNYGYTF. The CDR3 bases are TGTGCCTGGACTCGAATCGGCGACAGAACGTTAAACTATGGCTACACCTTC.

This clone turned up a few times. The rearrangement uses TRBV6-5 and TRBJ2-1; 9 positions agree with TRBD2. Germline CDR1 and CDR2: MNHEY and SVGAGI. The V segment lost 2 bases and the J segment 2 bases; nucleotides outside the gene matches: 4. The CDR3 covers 16 residues. The CDR3 DNA is TGTGCCAGCAGTTACAGCGGGGGGCGAACCTACAATGAGCAGTTCTTC. Translated: CASSYSGGRTYNEQFF.

J is TRBJ1-2 and V is TRBV4-3, with D unresolved. The V end lost 1 base, the J end lost 8 bases, and 11 bases lay between the germline ends. Germline V gene lookup returns CDR1 LGHNA and CDR2 YSLEER. There are 13 residues in the CDR3. CDR3: CASSQGSWEGYTF. CDR3 DNA: TGCGCCAGCAGCCAAGGTTCTTGGGAGGGCTACACCTTC.

This clone was observed a handful of times. The J gene is TRBJ2-7, the V gene TRBV4-3; maybe TRBD2 (7 bases). The CDR3 extends over 15 amino acids. Per germline, CDR1 LGHNA and CDR2 YSLEER. Trimming stripped 0 bases from V and 3 bases from J, with 12 bases between. Here the CDR3 reads CASSQDFGGLYEQYF. CDR3 sequence (DNA): TGCGCCAGCAGCCAAGATTTCGGGGGGCTCTACGAGCAGTACTTC.

This clone was found a few times. The rearrangement joins TRBV30 to TRBJ2-3; D is uncertain. Germline values: CDR1 GTSNPN, CDR2 SVGIG (reference sequence). The CDR3 covers 12 residues. Trimming removed 4 bases from V and 7 bases from J, with 12 bases in between. In nucleotides, the CDR3 is TGTGCCTGGACCCTCATAGGGAATACGCAGTATTTT. It specifies CAWTLIGNTQYF.

Of note for this clone: The same CDR3 is also encoded by other DNA sequences in this sample. J is TRBJ1-6 and V is TRBV9, with D hard to call. This CDR3 has 14 residues. The germline V gene encodes CDR1 SGDLS and CDR2 YYNGEE. V was shortened by 1 base and J by 5 bases, with 7 bases between the two germline ends. CDR3 loop: CASSVTGNNSPLHF. Here the CDR3 DNA reads TGTGCCAGCAGCGTAACGGGGAATAATTCACCCCTCCACTTT.

This clone was observed a handful of times. Different DNA sequences within this sample yield the same CDR3. The rearrangement joins TRBV9 to TRBJ2-1, with 7 bases fitting TRBD2. Losses at the gene ends were 0 bases for V and 4 bases for J; bases not matched to a gene: 4. Germline assignment: CDR1 SGDLS and CDR2 YYNGEE. This CDR3 spans 15 amino acids. The CDR3 spells CASSVGLAVYNEQFF. The CDR3 DNA follows: TGTGCCAGCAGCGTAGGGCTAGCGGTATACAATGAGCAGTTCTTC. Full variable domain (rest looked up from reference TRBV9 and TRBJ2-1): DSGVTQTPKHLITATGQRVTLRCSPRSGDLSVYWYQQSLDQGLQFLIQYYNGEERAKGNILERFSAQQFPDLHSELNLSSLELGDSALYFCASSVGLAVYNEQFFGPGTRLTVL.

In this sample, this clone turned up many times. This chain's CDR3 is CASSESPLETQYF. The CDR3 coding sequence is TGTGCCAGCAGTGAAAGTCCCCTGGAGACCCAGTACTTC. The chain has TRBV25-1 and TRBJ2-5, with D unclear. The CDR3 is made up of 13 amino acids. Germline CDR1 is MGHDK and CDR2 is SYGVNS. With 2 bases removed from V and 5 bases from J, the gap between germline ends came to 9 bases.

The V call is TRBV27, the J call TRBJ2-2, with 7 bases that match TRBD2. V was pared by 5 bases and J by 1 base, with 7 bases of the junction left unmatched. Germline assignment: CDR1 MNHEY and CDR2 SMNVEV (reference sequence). The CDR3 runs to 16 residues. CDR3 loop: CASSPTGLVNTGELFF. DNA for the CDR3: TGTGCCAGCAGTCCGACCGGACTAGTGAACACCGGGGAGCTGTTTTTT.

The chain employs TRBV29-1 and TRBJ2-1, with 10 nucleotides matching TRBD2. V lost 5 bases, J lost 6 bases, and 22 bases stayed unmatched. CDR1 is SQVTM, CDR2 ANQGSEA, per germline. This CDR3 spans 19 amino acids. The CDR3, as DNA: TGCAGCGTTCCCGGATTAGAGCGGGAGGGCGTGTTAGGAGTCAATGAGCAGTTCTTC. Its translation: CSVPGLEREGVLGVNEQFF.